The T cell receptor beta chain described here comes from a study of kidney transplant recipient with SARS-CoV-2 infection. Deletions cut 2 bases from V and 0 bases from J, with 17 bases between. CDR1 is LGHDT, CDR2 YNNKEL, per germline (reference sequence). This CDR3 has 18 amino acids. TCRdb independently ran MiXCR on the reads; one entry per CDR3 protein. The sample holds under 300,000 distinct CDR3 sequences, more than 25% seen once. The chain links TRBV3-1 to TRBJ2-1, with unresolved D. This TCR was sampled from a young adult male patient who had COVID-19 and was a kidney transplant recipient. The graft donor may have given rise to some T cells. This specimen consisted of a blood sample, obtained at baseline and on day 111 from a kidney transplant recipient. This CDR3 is CASSQRQPLTASYNEQFF. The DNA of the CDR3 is TGTGCCAGCAGCCAAAGGCAACCTTTGACCGCCTCCTACAATGAGCAGTTCTTC.